This T cell receptor beta chain was identified during a study of CD8+ T cells in alopecia areata. V lost 7 bases and J lost 6, with 18 bases in between. The CDR3 sequence is 13 residues long. Germline V gene data show CDR1 as SQVTM and CDR2 as ANQGSEA. Extraction and reverse transcription of RNA yielded cDNA as the sequencing template. Measured with immunoSEQ multiplex PCR; TCRdb has only the in-frame clones, and not every one. This sample carries about 200,000 clones, about two fifths of them seen once, and the ten largest clones take 0.48%. Stated treatment: oral pan-JAK inhibitor, 5-10 mg twice daily.

The chain recombines TRBV29-1 with TRBJ1-1; D remains ambiguous. Sequencing was performed on CD4+ T cells sorted from blood, taken at approximately week 30, from a patient treated with tofacitinib. The receptor comes from a human donor with alopecia areata. The CDR3: CSANSGVFAEAFF. In nucleotides, the CDR3 is TGCAGCGCAAATTCCGGGGTCTTTGCTGAAGCTTTCTTT.